This T cell receptor (beta chain) was captured by sequencing in a study of CD8 T cells in Susac syndrome. The authors reverse transcribed 0.5 to 1 ug RNA with random hexamers. One entry per CDR3 protein, called by TCRdb with MiXCR from the immunoSEQ multiplex PCR reads. The table records about 200,000 distinct CDR3 sequences, 90% to 95% of them present only once. The V and J ends lost 4 bases and 4 bases, in that order; junction bases with no gene match: 3. The CDR3 is made up of 15 amino acids. The receptor comes from a human donor in good health. The material sequenced was CD4+ T cells from PBMCs. The J gene is TRBJ1-5, the V gene TRBV12-3 or TRBV12-4, with TRBD1 identical over 11 bases. The CDR3 DNA sequence: TGTGCCAGCAGTTCCGGGACAGGGGGAAATCAGCCCCAGCATTTT. Amino acids: CASSSGTGGNQPQHF.